These T cell receptor beta chains were read from a single sample in a study of read filtering for tumor transcriptome and immune sequencing. TCRdb re-called the reads with MiXCR, one entry per CDR3 protein. There are over 50,000 distinct CDR3 sequences in the sample; roughly 18% occur only once, and 11% to 15% lies in the top ten. The sequenced sample was a population of CD138-negative cells sorted from bone marrow. The receptor set was obtained from a donor aged 40 or older with multiple myeloma. The CDR3 runs from the conserved cysteine through the conserved F or W. D genes are given only for firm matches. Size values are once, few and many counts, or a class for expanded clones, and some rows have none.

>TRBD1|TRBV10-1|TRBJ2-7|many
TGCGCCAGCAGTCCCGGGACAGGGATTCGGAATTACGAGCAGTACTTC
CASSPGTGIRNYEQYF
>-|TRBV10-1|TRBJ2-7|many
TGCGCCAGCAGTGAGTCGACGGAATTCTACGAGCAGTACTTC
CASSESTEFYEQYF
>-|TRBV3-1|TRBJ2-7|many
TGTGCCAGCAGCCCCGCAGGGAGCTCCTACGAGCAGTACTTC
CASSPAGSSYEQYF
>TRBD1|TRBV27|TRBJ1-4|many
TGTGCCAGCAGTCCCGGCCAGGGGGCCAAAAAACTGTTTTTT
CASSPGQGAKKLFF
>TRBD2|TRBV20-1|TRBJ2-2|many
TGCAGTGCCCTTAGCGGGGCGAACACCGGGGAGCTGTTTTTT
CSALSGANTGELFF
>TRBD2|TRBV11-1|TRBJ2-7|many
TGTGCCAGCAGCCTCGGGACTAGCGGGAGGGCTAGGCCTCTCGAGCAGTACTTC
CASSLGTSGRARPLEQYF
>TRBD1|TRBV19|TRBJ1-5|many
TGTGCCACCGGGACAGTTCCCAATCAGCCCCAGCATTTT
CATGTVPNQPQHF
>TRBD2|TRBV4-2|TRBJ2-1|many
TGTGCCAGCAGCCAGACTAGCGGGAGGGCTTTAAATGAGCAGTTCTTC
CASSQTSGRALNEQFF
>-|TRBV11-3|TRBJ1-2|-
TGTGCCAGCAGCTTAACACAGGCTCATGGCTACACCTTC
CASSLTQAHGYTF
>-|TRBV20-1|TRBJ2-1|many
TGCAGTGCTAGCGGGGCCCGATCCACCTACAATGAGCAGTTCTTC
CSASGARSTYNEQFF
>-|TRBV5-4|TRBJ2-3|few
TGTGCCAGCAGCTTGAAAGGGGGGGGTACGCAGTATTTT
CASSLKGGGTQYF
>-|TRBV5-1|TRBJ2-2|many
TGCGCCAGCAGCTTGGAAGACACGGGTCGTACCGGGGAGCTGTTTTTT
CASSLEDTGRTGELFF
>-|TRBV20-1|TRBJ2-7|-
TGCAATGCTAGAGAGGAGACTAGAAGGGAGCAGTACTTC
CNAREETRREQYF
>-|TRBV20-1|TRBJ1-1|many
TGCAGTGGTCTGGGGGTGAACACTGAAGCTTTCTTT
CSGLGVNTEAFF
>TRBD1|TRBV7-2|TRBJ2-3|many
TGTGCCAGCAGCCACACCCAAGCTGGGACAGGGGGCACAGATACGCAGTATTTT
CASSHTQAGTGGTDTQYF
>TRBD2|TRBV5-1|TRBJ2-1|-
TGCGCCAGCAGCCCGTCGGGCGGGGGATTATACAATGAGCAGTTCTTC
CASSPSGGGLYNEQFF
>-|TRBV28|TRBJ2-6|many
TGTGCCAGCACCCCCGGCTCGGGGACTGGGGCCAACGTCCTGACTTTC
CASTPGSGTGANVLTF
>TRBD2|TRBV2|TRBJ2-1|many
TGTGCCAGCAATAGGCTAGCGGGGGCTCCGGGGGTCGACAATGAGCAGTTCTTC
CASNRLAGAPGVDNEQFF
>-|TRBV10-1|TRBJ1-5|-
TGCGCCAGGGACAGCAATCAGCCCCAGCATTTT
CARDSNQPQHF
>-|TRBV5-1|TRBJ1-1|many
TGCGCCAGCAGGGCCGGGTTGGATAACACTGAAGCTTTCTTT
CASRAGLDNTEAFF
>TRBD2|TRBV5-6|TRBJ2-7|few
TGTGCCAGCAGCTTGTGGGGACTAGCGGACTCCTACGAGCAGTACTTC
CASSLWGLADSYEQYF
>TRBD2|TRBV7-3|TRBJ2-3|many
TGTGCCAGCAGCCCCCGGGAGCGGGGGGGCACAGATACGCAGTATTTT
CASSPRERGGTDTQYF
>-|TRBV20-1|TRBJ2-5|many
TGCAGTGCTAGAGTCGAACGGTATCAAGAGACCCAGTACTTC
CSARVERYQETQYF
>-|TRBV5-1|TRBJ2-1|-
TGCGCCAGCAGCTCCCTTCGGGGCCGGGGGAATGAGCAGTTCTTC
CASSSLRGRGNEQFF
>-|TRBV29-1|TRBJ2-3|many
TGCAGCGGTCGCTGGGGGCAGATGGATACGCAGTATTTT
CSGRWGQMDTQYF
>-|TRBV19|TRBJ1-5|once
TGTGCCAGTAGTATAGTCAGCCAGCCCCAGCATTTT
CASSIVSQPQHF
>TRBD2|TRBV15|TRBJ2-5|many
TGTGCCACCAGCCCACTGGTATCTAGCGGGGACCAAGAGACCCAGTACTTC
CATSPLVSSGDQETQYF
>-|TRBV7-3|TRBJ2-3|many
TGTGCCAGCGCGATGGGGTATCGGGGGAGCACAGATACGCAGTATTTT
CASAMGYRGSTDTQYF
>-|TRBV20-1|TRBJ2-4|-
TGCAGTGCACCGGGGCGCGGACGTAAAGCCAAAAACATTCAGTACTTC
CSAPGRGRKAKNIQYF
>-|TRBV5-1|TRBJ2-5|many
TGCGCCAGCAGCTTGTCAGGGCAAGAGACCCAGTACTTC
CASSLSGQETQYF
>TRBD1|TRBV7-9|TRBJ2-1|many
TGTGCCAGCATCCGGGACAGCTCCTACAATGAGCAGTTCTTC
CASIRDSSYNEQFF